These 22 T cell receptor beta chains share one sample of origin, sequenced in a study of blood T cells in healthy people across ages (dated by TCRdb to the mid-2010s). The library was made by 5' RACE. Sequencer: Illumina HiSeq 2500. The second PCR ran for roughly 7 to 12 cycles and used a J-beta primer mix along with a sample-barcoded 5' primer. In TCRdb, the public reads were trimmed at Q25 with fastp and aligned with MiXCR, with productive beta chains retained. Every entry covers one CDR3 protein and lists the most common genes and DNA from its rows. This sample holds about 1.5 million distinct CDR3 sequences; approximately 39% were observed only once. The leading ten clones occupy 4% of the sample. The sequencing input was blood. The receptors were sampled from a woman aged 18-30 years in good health.

This chain uses TRBV10-3 with TRBJ2-3, with TRBD2 matching 13 bases. Germline lookup yields CDR1 ENHRY and CDR2 SYGVKD. There are 15 residues in the CDR3. V was pared by 3 bases and J by 6 bases, with 3 bases of the junction left unmatched. CDR3 bases: TGTGCCATCAGTGAACTAGCGGGGGGGCGTGATACGCAGTATTTT. Its translation is CAISELAGGRDTQYF.

There are a few counts of this clonotype. The gene calls are TRBV3-1 and TRBJ1-5; no reliable D call. Germline V lookup: CDR1 LGHDT, CDR2 YNNKEL (reference sequence). CDR3 size: 15 residues. Trimming left V 4 bases short and J 4 bases short, with 14 bases between. The CDR3 reads CASSPRSGVNQPQHF. In DNA form, the CDR3 reads TGTGCCAGCAGCCCCCGCAGCGGGGTGAATCAGCCCCAGCATTTT.

This clonotype was observed a handful of times. The chain has TRBV29-1 and TRBJ2-7, with D unresolved. Between the trimmed V and J ends, which lost 4 bases and 3 bases, there was a span of 13 bases. The germline V gene has CDR1 SQVTM and CDR2 ANQGSEA. The CDR3 runs to 13 residues. The CDR3 DNA follows: TGCAGCGTTGTTTACGGAAGATACTACGAGCAGTACTTC. Its protein is CSVVYGRYYEQYF.

Ten or more counts support this clonotype. The chain is built from TRBV13 and TRBJ1-3, with 7 bases matching TRBD1. Per the germline V gene, CDR1 is PRHDT and CDR2 is FYEKMQ (reference sequence). After removal of 8 bases from V and 0 bases from J, the junction contained 4 bases not matched to a gene. The CDR3 consists of 14 residues. The CDR3 reads CASGGDSSGNTIYF. CDR3 DNA sequence: TGTGCCAGCGGGGGGGACAGCTCTGGAAACACCATATATTTT.

The chain employs TRBV7-9 and TRBJ1-2; 12 bases fit TRBD1. Germline V gene sequence: CDR1 SEHNR, CDR2 FQNEAQ (reference sequence). V lost 4 bases, J lost 6 bases, and 3 bases stayed unmatched. The CDR3 is 14 residues long. Here the CDR3 reads CASSSGTGGHGYTF. In DNA, the CDR3 is TGTGCCAGCAGCTCCGGGACAGGGGGCCATGGCTACACCTTC.

This clonotype came up a few times. This sequence joins TRBV19 and TRBJ2-7; possibly TRBD2 for D (5 bases). The CDR3 runs 14 residues. Trimming shortened V by 7 bases and J by 2 bases, and 15 bases separated the two germline ends. CDR1 LNHDA and CDR2 SQIVND come from the germline V gene (reference sequence). In DNA form, the CDR3 reads TGTGCCAGTACCCCTCCGGGAAATCCCTACGAGCAGTACTTC. This sequence encodes CASTPPGNPYEQYF.

The chain uses TRBV11-2 and TRBJ2-7, with 12 bases fitting TRBD1. CDR3 length: 17 residues. Trimming took 5 bases from V and 1 from J; bases not matched to a gene: 9. Germline loops: CDR1 SGHAT, CDR2 FQNNGV. CDR3 sequence (DNA): TGTGCCAGCAGCGTAGGGGCGGGACAGGGGGCTTCCTACGAGCAGTACTTC. This gives the protein CASSVGAGQGASYEQYF.

As to this clonotype: At one end, the junction sequence differs from germline, possibly due to a read error. The V gene is TRBV6-5, the J gene TRBJ2-5; TRBD2 matches 7 bases. The CDR3 totals 13 residues. Germline assignment: CDR1 MNHEY and CDR2 SVGAGI. This CDR3 is CAGSRLARNEQYF. CDR3 coding DNA: TGTGCCGGCAGCCGACTAGCCCGAAATGAGCAGTACTTC.

V usage is TRBV27 and J usage is TRBJ2-7, with TRBD2 identical over 12 bases. The CDR3 is 16 amino acids. V was pared by 5 bases and J by 7 bases, with 12 bases of the junction left unmatched. CDR1 MNHEY and CDR2 SMNVEV come from the germline V gene (reference sequence). Here the CDR3 DNA reads TGTGCCAGCAGTGTCCGACTAGCGGGAGCCTACAATGAGCAGTACTTC. Protein: CASSVRLAGAYNEQYF.

This clonotype occurred many times. The rearrangement joins TRBV9 to TRBJ2-3; 14 positions agree with TRBD2. The CDR3 length is 18 residues. V shed 4 bases, J shed 2 bases, and the junction held 9 bases outside the gene matches. Germline CDR1 is SGDLS and CDR2 is YYNGEE. CDR3 sequence reads: CASSPRGTSGSPTDTQYF. CDR3 DNA sequence: TGTGCCAGCAGCCCCCGAGGGACTAGCGGGAGTCCCACAGATACGCAGTATTTT.

The chain carries TRBV12-3 or TRBV12-4 and TRBJ2-7; the D gene is possibly TRBD1 (6 bases). Trimming pared 6 bases from V and 3 bases from J, leaving 9 bases between. This CDR3 has 12 residues. The CDR3 spells CASRKQGYEQYF. The CDR3 nucleotides are TGTGCCAGCAGGAAACAGGGCTACGAGCAGTACTTC.

The CDR3 protein is CSARDPVLRGPSYEQYF. CDR3 DNA: TGCAGTGCTAGAGATCCGGTATTGCGGGGGCCCTCCTACGAGCAGTACTTC. The V and J genes are TRBV20-1 and TRBJ2-7; D is possibly TRBD2 (7 bases). V was pared by 0 bases and J by 0 bases, with 18 bases between. Germline-derived CDR1 and CDR2 are DFQATT and SNEGSKA (reference sequence). The CDR3 consists of 17 residues.

The chain joins TRBV5-1 to TRBJ2-5; D is ambiguous. The CDR3 is made up of 13 amino acids. From germline, CDR1 is SGHRS and CDR2 YFSETQ. V lost 9 bases and J lost 1, with 13 bases in between. DNA of the CDR3: TGCGCCACCCGAGACACCAGCCAAGAGACCCAGTACTTC. This translates into CATRDTSQETQYF.

This clonotype was found a few times. This chain links TRBV6-5 with TRBJ2-2; the D call may be TRBD1 or TRBD2 (5 bases each). V was trimmed by 8 bases and J by 3 bases, leaving 13 bases between them. This CDR3 is built from 14 residues. The germline CDR1 and CDR2 sequences are MNHEY and SVGAGI. The CDR3 spells CASFRDRYTGELFF. CDR3 DNA: TGTGCCAGCTTCCGGGACCGCTACACCGGGGAGCTGTTTTTT.

The CDR3 loop is CASSVALADNEQFF. CDR3 coding DNA: TGTGCCAGCAGTGTTGCACTAGCGGACAATGAGCAGTTCTTC. This chain links TRBV12-3 or TRBV12-4 with TRBJ2-1, with TRBD2 matching over 8 bases. There are 14 residues in the CDR3. The trim removed 5 bases at V and 5 bases at J, leaving 5 bases unmatched.

The DNA of the CDR3 is TGTGCCAGCAGTTCGAATCCGGTCTTCTCACCCCTCCACTTT. The encoded protein is CASSSNPVFSPLHF. The rearrangement uses TRBV12-3 or TRBV12-4 and TRBJ1-6; D gene uncertain. The CDR3 has 14 amino acids. V was clipped by 4 bases and J by 10 bases, with 14 bases between them.

The J gene is TRBJ2-7, the V gene TRBV12-3 or TRBV12-4, with 11 bases identical to TRBD2. The V gene end was trimmed by 5 bases and the J gene end by 2 bases; junction bases not matched to a gene: 8. This CDR3 comprises 16 residues. CDR3 nucleotides: TGTGCCAGCAGTCCCCGGGTAGCGGGAGGGCCCTACGAGCAGTACTTC. As protein: CASSPRVAGGPYEQYF.

This clonotype was counted a few times. The chain uses TRBV12-3 or TRBV12-4 and TRBJ2-5, with 7 bases matching TRBD1. The CDR3 contains 14 residues. J gave up 6 bases and V 3 bases, and 7 bases lay outside the gene matches. CDR3 in DNA: TGTGCCAGCAGTTTCGTGGCAGGGGGACAGACCCAGTACTTC. Translated, it gives CASSFVAGGQTQYF.

The chain employs TRBV9 and TRBJ2-3, with TRBD2 identical over 7 bases. The CDR3 spans 14 residues. CDR1 and CDR2 (germline): SGDLS, YYNGEE. V gave up 4 bases and J gave up 4 bases; unmatched junction bases: 6. CDR3 DNA sequence: TGTGCCAGCAGCCAGTGGGGGGGGTCAGATACGCAGTATTTT. Encoded protein: CASSQWGGSDTQYF.

The rearrangement uses TRBV25-1 and TRBJ1-2; D ambiguous. Germline V gene lookup returns CDR1 MGHDK and CDR2 SYGVNS. With 2 bases removed from V and 8 bases from J, the gap between germline ends came to 12 bases. The CDR3 loop spans 13 amino acids. Here the CDR3 reads CASSESDLGGYTF. The CDR3 DNA reads TGTGCCAGCAGTGAAAGCGATCTAGGGGGCTACACCTTC.

Concerning this clonotype itself: A read error may produce the germline difference seen at one junction end. The V gene is TRBV7-2, the J gene TRBJ2-3; D perhaps matches TRBD2 (9 bases). Germline V CDR1 and CDR2: SGHTA, FQGNSA. CDR3 size: 16 residues. The CDR3 loop reads CASSTRTGTSTGTQYF. In DNA form, the CDR3 reads TGTGCCAGCAGCACCCGGACAGGGACTAGCACAGGTACGCAGTATTTT.

This clonotype was recorded a few times. The chain uses TRBV20-1 and TRBJ1-4; no clear D. The CDR3 runs 12 residues. The germline gives CDR1 DFQATT, CDR2 SNEGSKA (reference sequence). The DNA for the CDR3 is TGCAGCTGGATAGGGCTGGGTGAAAAACTGTTTTTT. Encoded protein: CSWIGLGEKLFF.